One and the same sample provided the 31 T cell receptor beta chains below, sequenced in a study of blood T cell repertoires in COVID-19. The protocol was immunoSEQ multiplex PCR, while the TCRdb copy is restricted to in-frame clones and leaves out a portion. The sample shows roughly 180,000 clones, around 82% of them seen only once. Specimen: peripheral blood. Every receptor here comes from a man between 60 and 75 years old who had recovered from COVID-19.

For the CDR3, the DNA is TGTGCCAGCAGCTGGAAAAGGACAGGGGGAAAAGAGACCCAGTACTTC. Translating it yields CASSWKRTGGKETQYF. This chain joins TRBV5-6 and TRBJ2-5; 10 bases map to TRBD1. Trimming took 3 bases from V and 3 from J; bases not matched to a gene: 8. This CDR3 is 16 amino acids long. The germline V gene has CDR1 SGHDT and CDR2 YYEEEE.

V is TRBV5-5 and J is TRBJ2-5, with a possible D match to TRBD2 (6 bases). The V gene lost 4 bases and the J gene lost 4 bases, with 14 bases spanning the gap. This CDR3 is built from 14 residues. CDR1 is SGHKS and CDR2 is YYEKEE in the germline V gene (reference sequence). CDR3 in amino acids: CASSTNSGRETQYF. The CDR3 DNA reads as TGTGCCAGCAGCACCAATTCCGGGAGAGAGACCCAGTACTTC.

CDR3 nucleotides: TGTGCCAGCAGCTTAGGGGTAGGCGGGCCGGATACGCAGTATTTT. This gives the protein CASSLGVGGPDTQYF. This sequence joins TRBV11-3 and TRBJ2-3, with D tentatively TRBD2 (5 bases). The V gene's germline CDR1 is SGHNT and CDR2 YENEEA. The V and J ends lost 1 base and 6 bases respectively, with 14 bases between them. The CDR3 covers 15 residues.

This chain connects TRBV9 to TRBJ2-6, with 7 bases fitting TRBD1. J lost 4 bases, V lost 0 bases, and 16 bases had no gene match. Germline V lookup: CDR1 SGDLS, CDR2 YYNGEE. The CDR3 is 20 residues long. CDR3 nucleotide sequence: TGTGCCAGCAGCGTAGGTCGAGGGGGCCCTATCGCACTGGGGGCCAACGTCCTGACTTTC. As protein: CASSVGRGGPIALGANVLTF.

The J gene is TRBJ2-7, the V gene TRBV19, with unresolved D. With 4 bases removed from V and 2 bases from J, the gap between germline ends came to 12 bases. This CDR3 has 14 amino acids. The germline gives CDR1 LNHDA, CDR2 SQIVND (reference sequence). This CDR3 is CASSKLEWPYEQYF. In nucleotides, the CDR3 is TGTGCCAGTAGTAAGTTGGAGTGGCCCTACGAGCAGTACTTC. Full variable domain (remainder filled in from reference TRBV19 and TRBJ2-7): DGGITQSPKYLFRKEGQNVTLSCEQNLNHDAMYWYRQDPGQGLRLIYYSQIVNDFQKGDIAEGYSVSREKKESFPLTVTSAQKNPTAFYLCASSKLEWPYEQYFGPGTRLTVT.

The DNA for the CDR3 is TGTGCCAGCAGCGGACTAGCGGGGGTCGGGGAGCAGTTCTTC. Its translation: CASSGLAGVGEQFF. The chain is built from TRBV6-5 and TRBJ2-1; 13 nucleotides line up with TRBD2. Per germline, CDR1 MNHEY and CDR2 SVGAGI. CDR3 size: 14 residues. Germline trimming cut 6 bases from V and 10 bases from J; bases unmatched to any gene: 6.

The rearrangement joins TRBV5-5 to TRBJ2-5; D possibly corresponds to TRBD1 (6 bases). CDR3 length: 14 amino acids. Per the germline V gene, CDR1 is SGHKS and CDR2 is YYEKEE (reference sequence). V was trimmed by 4 bases and J by 4 bases, leaving 14 bases between them. The CDR3 sequence is CASSEDPRGETQYF. The CDR3 DNA reads TGTGCCAGCAGCGAAGACCCCAGGGGAGAGACCCAGTACTTC.

The J gene is TRBJ2-7, the V gene TRBV18; maybe TRBD2 (5 bases). Looked up from germline, CDR1 is KGHSH and CDR2 is LQKENI. Trimming removed 6 bases from V and 0 bases from J, with 27 bases in between. This CDR3 region has 19 residues. CDR3 sequence (DNA): TGTGCCAGCTCCGTCGGCCCTCGGTTGGGCCTCCGGGGCTCCTACGAGCAGTACTTC. This codes for CASSVGPRLGLRGSYEQYF.

The rearrangement joins TRBV9 to TRBJ2-2, with a weak D call TRBD2 (7 bases). The germline V gene encodes CDR1 SGDLS and CDR2 YYNGEE. CDR3 size: 15 residues. The germline V and J ends were trimmed by 3 bases and 7 bases, with 16 bases remaining between them. CDR3 DNA sequence: TGTGCCAGCAGCGCCCGGGGGGCCAGGGGCGGGGAGCTGTTTTTT. Its translation: CASSARGARGGELFF.

The chain carries TRBV6-1 and TRBJ2-7; D may be TRBD2 (6 bases). Germline CDR1 reads MNHNS; CDR2 reads SASEGT. The CDR3 is 14 amino acids. Deletions cut 2 bases from V and 7 bases from J, with 15 bases between. The CDR3 here is CASSELGLPFEQYF. In nucleotides, the CDR3 is TGTGCCAGCAGTGAATTGGGACTGCCTTTTGAGCAGTACTTC.

J is TRBJ2-1 and V is TRBV7-8; TRBD2 might be the D (6 bases). Per the germline V gene, CDR1 is SGHVS and CDR2 is FQNEAQ. The V and J ends lost 5 bases and 5 bases respectively, with 16 bases between them. The CDR3 has 15 residues. CDR3 region: CASSPPGTLNNEQFF. The DNA for the CDR3 is TGTGCCAGCAGCCCCCCCGGGACTTTAAACAATGAGCAGTTCTTC.

The chain uses TRBV18 and TRBJ1-1, with 9 positions matching TRBD1. CDR1 is KGHSH and CDR2 is LQKENI in the germline V gene. J gave up 3 bases and V 2 bases, and 1 base lay outside the gene matches. The CDR3 is 14 residues long. The CDR3, as DNA: TGTGCCAGCTCACCAAGACAGGGGGACACTGAAGCTTTCTTT. It specifies CASSPRQGDTEAFF.

Written as DNA, the CDR3 is TGCAGCGTTTTCGGGGGAAACGAGCAGTACTTC. This codes for CSVFGGNEQYF. The rearrangement links TRBV29-1 to TRBJ2-7, with a possible D match to TRBD2 (6 bases). Germline CDR1 and CDR2: SQVTM and ANQGSEA. The CDR3 contains 11 residues. Trimming left V 5 bases short and J 5 bases short, with 10 bases between.

This chain joins TRBV19 and TRBJ2-5; maybe TRBD1 (5 bases). The CDR3 length is 14 residues. Germline V CDR1 and CDR2: LNHDA, SQIVND (reference sequence). V was trimmed by 3 bases and J by 2 bases, leaving 10 bases between them. The chain's CDR3 is CASSIGHRQETQYF. CDR3 in DNA: TGTGCCAGTAGTATTGGACACCGACAAGAGACCCAGTACTTC. Looking up the rest from reference TRBV19 and TRBJ2-5 gives the full variable domain: DGGITQSPKYLFRKEGQNVTLSCEQNLNHDAMYWYRQDPGQGLRLIYYSQIVNDFQKGDIAEGYSVSREKKESFPLTVTSAQKNPTAFYLCASSIGHRQETQYFGPGTRLLVL.

The CDR3 loop reads CASSVEGGRVYF. In nucleotides, the CDR3 is TGTGCCAGCAGCGTAGAAGGGGGACGAGTCTACTTC. V gene TRBV9 combines with J gene TRBJ2-7; possible D gene TRBD1, 6 bases. Germline-derived CDR1 and CDR2 are SGDLS and YYNGEE. V was trimmed by 0 bases and J by 13 bases, leaving 14 bases between them. The CDR3 runs 12 residues.

The chain couples TRBV6-5 to TRBJ1-1; D perhaps matches TRBD1 (5 bases). Germline CDR1 reads MNHEY; CDR2 reads SVGAGI. With 11 bases removed from V and 1 base from J, the gap between germline ends came to 11 bases. This CDR3 contains 12 residues. The CDR3 nucleotides are TGTGCCGAAGGGAGGGGGAACACTGAAGCTTTCTTT. This codes for CAEGRGNTEAFF.

The rearrangement joins TRBV6-5 to TRBJ2-1, with a tentative D call TRBD2 (7 bases). This CDR3 is 15 amino acids long. The V end lost 6 bases, the J end lost 7 bases, and 19 bases lay between the germline ends. Looked up from germline, CDR1 is MNHEY and CDR2 is SVGAGI. For the CDR3, the DNA is TGTGCCAGCAGATGGGGAGGGGGGGCCAGAAATGAGCAGTTCTTC. Residues: CASRWGGGARNEQFF.

The chain uses TRBV19 and TRBJ1-5; the D gene is possibly TRBD1 (6 bases). Germline V gene data show CDR1 as LNHDA and CDR2 as SQIVND (reference sequence). The CDR3 contains 17 residues. With 7 bases removed from V and 3 bases from J, the gap between germline ends came to 22 bases. The CDR3 coding sequence is TGTGCCAGTACCTTAGGTCAGGGGTTAGCCACCAATCAGCCCCAGCATTTT. Its protein is CASTLGQGLATNQPQHF.

CDR3 loop: CASSRWGRSPNTEAFF. The CDR3, as DNA: TGTGCCAGCAGTCGCTGGGGGCGCTCTCCGAACACTGAAGCTTTCTTT. This chain connects TRBV13 to TRBJ1-1, with a weak D call TRBD1 (6 bases). This CDR3 contains 16 residues. V lost 6 bases to trimming and J lost 1 base, with 18 bases between them. Per germline, CDR1 PRHDT and CDR2 FYEKMQ (reference sequence).

The chain recombines TRBV4-3 with TRBJ2-1; 12 bases match TRBD2. J was trimmed by 12 bases and V by 0 bases; bases with no gene match: 9. CDR3 length equals 16 residues. Germline V gives CDR1 LGHNA, CDR2 YSLEER. CDR3 nucleotides: TGCGCCAGCAGCCAAGAAACTAGCGGGGGGACGAAGGCGCAGTTCTTC. It codes for CASSQETSGGTKAQFF.

This clone was counted only a few times. The chain is built from TRBV15 and TRBJ1-4, with D hard to call. This CDR3 contains 15 residues. Germline assignment: CDR1 LNHNV and CDR2 YYDKDF (reference sequence). The V end lost 1 base, the J end lost 8 bases, and 14 bases lay between the germline ends. CDR3 DNA sequence: TGTGCCACCAGCAGAGCGCCCCGGGTAGGCGAAAAACTGTTTTTT. Translated, it gives CATSRAPRVGEKLFF. The whole variable domain, remainder taken from reference TRBV15 and TRBJ1-4, is DAMVIQNPRYQVTQFGKPVTLSCSQTLNHNVMYWYQQKSSQAPKLLFHYYDKDFNNEADTPDNFQSRRPNTSFCFLDIRSPGLGDTAMYLCATSRAPRVGEKLFFGSGTQLSVL.

The J gene is TRBJ2-2, the V gene TRBV7-9; D is unclear. This CDR3 has 18 amino acids. Germline V gene sequence: CDR1 SEHNR, CDR2 FQNEAQ (reference sequence). V lost 5 bases, J lost 2 bases, and 21 bases lay in between. This CDR3 reads CASSHHRAPRVNTGELFF. The CDR3 DNA sequence: TGTGCCAGCAGCCACCACCGAGCCCCTCGAGTAAACACCGGGGAGCTGTTTTTT.

The chain carries TRBV6-1 and TRBJ2-7; 10 bases line up with TRBD2. There are 15 residues in the CDR3. The V gene's germline CDR1 is MNHNS and CDR2 SASEGT. V trimming: 1 base; J trimming: 5 bases; junction bases outside the gene matches: 5. The CDR3 DNA follows: TGTGCCAGCAGTGAAGAGCGGGGGGGCAACGACGAGCAGTACTTC. Translating gives CASSEERGGNDEQYF.

This chain joins TRBV5-1 and TRBJ1-6; D not resolved. Trimming removed 4 bases at V and 2 bases at J, with 10 bases between. CDR1 is SGHRS, CDR2 YFSETQ, per germline. CDR3 size: 15 residues. In DNA form, the CDR3 reads TGCGCCAGCAGCCCGCAGGCTACCTATAATTCACCCCTCCACTTT. Its protein product is CASSPQATYNSPLHF.

The genes are TRBV30 and TRBJ2-4; 12 bases map to TRBD2. Germline V gene sequence: CDR1 GTSNPN, CDR2 SVGIG (reference sequence). CDR3 size: 23 residues. V was pared by 0 bases and J by 6 bases, with 27 bases of the junction left unmatched. CDR3 nucleotide sequence: TGTGCCTGGAGTGTACCCCTCTACCTAGCGGGGGGGCCTCAAAAAACCCTCCGAAACATTCAGTACTTC. It encodes CAWSVPLYLAGGPQKTLRNIQYF.

This clone appeared a few times. J is TRBJ2-5 and V is TRBV11-3, with D hard to call. Germline lookup yields CDR1 SGHNT and CDR2 YENEEA. V was clipped by 3 bases and J by 2 bases, with 7 bases between them. This CDR3 has 13 amino acids. This CDR3 is CASSFLDQETQYF. CDR3 nucleotide sequence: TGTGCCAGCAGCTTTTTAGATCAAGAGACCCAGTACTTC.

The chain recombines TRBV6-6 with TRBJ1-1; D not certain. The CDR3 is 13 residues long. The germline V and J ends were trimmed by 11 bases and 10 bases, with 23 bases remaining between them. The V gene's germline CDR1 is MNHNY and CDR2 SVGAGI (reference sequence). CDR3 coding DNA: TGTGCCTCCGAGACCCTTTCTTCTCCGGGAGCTTTCTTT. This sequence encodes CASETLSSPGAFF.

The chain joins TRBV9 to TRBJ2-7; the D gene is possibly TRBD2 (5 bases). Trimming took 7 bases from V and 6 from J, leaving 14 bases between them. The CDR3 totals 12 residues. The germline V gene has CDR1 SGDLS and CDR2 YYNGEE. CDR3: CASGDGEREQYF. CDR3 in DNA: TGTGCCAGCGGGGATGGGGAGCGCGAGCAGTACTTC.

The V gene is TRBV5-4, the J gene TRBJ2-3, with D hard to call. V was shortened by 4 bases and J by 6 bases, with 15 bases between the two germline ends. This CDR3 spans 14 amino acids. The germline CDR1 and CDR2 sequences are SGHNT and YYREEE (reference sequence). The CDR3 region has the DNA TGTGCCAGCAGCCGGTCGGCCACGGAGGATACGCAGTATTTT. Encoded protein: CASSRSATEDTQYF.

The CDR3 is CASSHLAGTDYSTGELFF. CDR3 in DNA: TGTGCCAGCAGCCATTTAGCCGGGACTGACTATAGCACCGGGGAGCTGTTTTTT. The chain uses TRBV14 and TRBJ2-2; TRBD2 might be the D (6 bases). The CDR3 contains 18 residues. Germline CDR1 SGHDN, CDR2 FVKESK. Trimming took off 3 bases at V and 4 bases at J, with 21 bases between the two ends.

The DNA of the CDR3 is TGCGCCAGCAGCCCAGGGGGATCGGGGACTGAAGCTTTCTTT. Amino acid sequence: CASSPGGSGTEAFF. This chain connects TRBV5-1 to TRBJ1-1, with 7 bases identical to TRBD1. This CDR3 has 14 amino acids. Germline-derived CDR1 and CDR2 are SGHRS and YFSETQ. Germline trimming cut 4 bases from V and 5 bases from J; bases unmatched to any gene: 8.